The 23 T cell receptor beta chains reported below all come from one sample, sequenced in a study of vaccination and CD4 T cells after COVID-19. Treatment here: approximately nine-day PBMC culture with coronavirus spike peptide pools or control peptides (ViraFEST assay). The study sequenced cultured CD4+ T cell DNA using the Oncomine TCR Beta short-read assay. TCRdb reprocessed the PCR reads via MiXCR and lists one record per CDR3 protein. This repertoire shows approximately 12,000 distinct CDR3 sequences, roughly 73% found once; its top ten account for roughly 30%. Their antigens are not known. Input material: CD4+ T cells from blood, cultured in vitro. The source of these receptors is a human donor who had recovered from COVID-19.

The CDR3 region has the DNA TGTGCCAGCAGCCCGGGACAGGGTCCGGGACCCCTCCACTTT. This encodes CASSPGQGPGPLHF. The V and J genes are TRBV7-2 and TRBJ1-6, with 9 bases that match TRBD1. From germline, CDR1 is SGHTA and CDR2 FQGNSA. This CDR3 region has 14 residues. Trimming removed 5 bases from V and 12 bases from J; junction bases left unmatched: 8.

This chain links TRBV11-2 with TRBJ1-5; 8 bases align to TRBD1. Germline assignment: CDR1 SGHAT and CDR2 FQNNGV. V gave up 4 bases and J gave up 2 bases; unmatched junction bases: 7. This CDR3 spans 16 amino acids. The DNA for the CDR3 is TGTGCCAGCAGCTCACAGACAGGGGTGGGCAATCAGCCCCAGCATTTT. Protein sequence: CASSSQTGVGNQPQHF.

The rearrangement uses TRBV7-2 and TRBJ1-5; D is undetermined. The germline gives CDR1 SGHTA, CDR2 FQGNSA. The V end lost 1 base, the J end lost 6 bases, and 7 bases lay between the germline ends. This CDR3 is 13 amino acids long. The CDR3 loop is CASSLEFGQPQHF. DNA of the CDR3: TGTGCCAGCAGCTTAGAATTCGGTCAGCCCCAGCATTTT.

CDR3 sequence: CASSESMGSSGNTIYF. The CDR3 coding sequence is TGTGCCAGCAGTGAAAGCATGGGCAGCTCTGGAAACACCATATATTTT. The genes are TRBV6-1 and TRBJ1-3; no firm D call. CDR3 length equals 16 residues. V lost 2 bases and J lost 0, with 11 bases in between. Germline loops: CDR1 MNHNS, CDR2 SASEGT.

The chain carries TRBV20-1 and TRBJ2-7; TRBD2 matches at 13 bases. CDR3 length: 14 residues. J was trimmed by 0 bases and V by 5 bases; bases with no gene match: 1. In germline, CDR1 is DFQATT, CDR2 SNEGSKA (reference sequence). The CDR3 here is CSAWTSGSSYEQYF. The CDR3, as DNA: TGCAGTGCTTGGACTAGCGGGAGCTCCTACGAGCAGTACTTC.

The rearrangement joins TRBV4-3 to TRBJ1-2; possibly TRBD1 for D (5 bases). Germline V gene lookup returns CDR1 LGHNA and CDR2 YSLEER. This CDR3 spans 16 amino acids. The V end lost 3 bases, the J end lost 0 bases, and 14 bases lay between the germline ends. The chain's CDR3 is CASSQRYRSSNYGYTF. As DNA, the CDR3 is TGCGCCAGCAGCCAGAGGTACAGGTCCTCTAACTATGGCTACACCTTC.

The rearrangement joins TRBV6-1 to TRBJ2-1; 7 bases are a match to TRBD2. Germline CDR1 is MNHNS and CDR2 is SASEGT. With 6 bases clipped from V and 4 bases from J, the junction kept 3 bases outside the gene matches. This CDR3 region has 13 residues. As DNA, the CDR3 is TGTGCCAGCAGGCTAGCGGAGTACAATGAGCAGTTCTTC. This gives the protein CASRLAEYNEQFF.

This clonotype was seen once. The chain has TRBV15 and TRBJ2-7; a possible D gene is TRBD1 (6 bases). This CDR3 is built from 16 residues. Germline V lookup: CDR1 LNHNV, CDR2 YYDKDF (reference sequence). Deletions cut 3 bases from V and 4 bases from J, with 19 bases between. DNA for the CDR3: TGTGCCACCAGCAGGGGAGACTACAGGGATCGGTACGAGCAGTACTTC. This codes for CATSRGDYRDRYEQYF. Complete variable domain (other parts from reference TRBV15 and TRBJ2-7): DAMVIQNPRYQVTQFGKPVTLSCSQTLNHNVMYWYQQKSSQAPKLLFHYYDKDFNNEADTPDNFQSRRPNTSFCFLDIRSPGLGDTAMYLCATSRGDYRDRYEQYFGPGTRLTVT.

The genes are TRBV12-3 or TRBV12-4 and TRBJ1-2; 7 positions agree with TRBD1. The CDR3 has 13 residues. Trimming at V came to 3 bases and at J to 8 bases, leaving 6 bases not matched to a gene. CDR3 sequence reads: CASSFRGRGGYTF. CDR3 coding DNA: TGTGCCAGCAGTTTTAGGGGGCGCGGCGGCTACACCTTC.

The J gene is TRBJ2-3, the V gene TRBV20-1; 7 bases agree with TRBD2. In germline, CDR1 is DFQATT, CDR2 SNEGSKA (reference sequence). The trim removed 3 bases at V and 4 bases at J, leaving 7 bases unmatched. This CDR3 contains 14 residues. DNA of the CDR3: TGCAGTGCTAGTTCTAGCGGTCTCTCAGATACGCAGTATTTT. The encoded protein is CSASSSGLSDTQYF.

The table lists this clonotype with a few counts. The chain joins TRBV20-1 to TRBJ2-5; D gene unclear. The CDR3 runs to 13 residues. Between the trimmed V and J ends, which lost 3 bases and 2 bases, there was a span of 10 bases. Germline CDR1 and CDR2: DFQATT and SNEGSKA (reference sequence). The CDR3 region has the DNA TGCAGTGCTAGGTTGTGGGGACAAGAGACCCAGTACTTC. This codes for CSARLWGQETQYF.

The rearrangement uses TRBV20-1 and TRBJ1-1; 10 bases map to TRBD1. CDR3 length: 15 amino acids. The junction had 11 bases not matched to a gene; V was cut back by 3 bases and J by 7 bases. The V gene's germline CDR1 is DFQATT and CDR2 SNEGSKA (reference sequence). The CDR3 bases are TGCAGTGCTAGCACGTACGGACAGGGGGGGTATGAAGCTTTCTTT. As protein: CSASTYGQGGYEAFF.

The chain joins TRBV6-1 to TRBJ1-5; TRBD1 is a possible D gene (5 bases). CDR1 and CDR2 (germline): MNHNS, SASEGT. V gave up 6 bases and J gave up 0 bases, with 12 bases separating them. This CDR3 is 15 amino acids long. CDR3 coding DNA: TGTGCCAGCAGATGGGGACGGGATAGCAATCAGCCCCAGCATTTT. It yields the protein CASRWGRDSNQPQHF.

The rearrangement uses TRBV20-1 and TRBJ1-1; possibly TRBD1 for D (6 bases). Germline CDR1 and CDR2: DFQATT and SNEGSKA (reference sequence). The CDR3 covers 13 residues. Trimming shortened V by 1 base and J by 11 bases, and 17 bases separated the two germline ends. CDR3 sequence: CSARAPDSLWAFF. The CDR3 nucleotides are TGCAGTGCTAGAGCCCCGGACAGTCTTTGGGCTTTCTTT.

The V and J genes are TRBV7-2 and TRBJ1-5, with a possible D match to TRBD1 (5 bases). Deletions cut 2 bases from V and 5 bases from J, with 16 bases between. The CDR3 loop spans 16 amino acids. Germline CDR1 SGHTA, CDR2 FQGNSA. The CDR3 bases are TGTGCCAGCAGCTTATGGGGGAGGGAGGGTCATCAGCCCCAGCATTTT. It yields the protein CASSLWGREGHQPQHF.

The chain has TRBV7-6 and TRBJ1-1, with D hard to call. Trimming stripped 3 bases from V and 0 bases from J, with 5 bases between. This CDR3 comprises 13 residues. The germline gives CDR1 SGHVS, CDR2 FNYEAQ. CDR3 nucleotides: TGTGCCAGCAGCTTGCGGTTGAACACTGAAGCTTTCTTT. The encoded protein is CASSLRLNTEAFF.

This rearrangement joins TRBV20-1 to TRBJ2-5; 10 bases agree with TRBD2. In germline, CDR1 is DFQATT, CDR2 SNEGSKA (reference sequence). CDR3 size: 15 residues. V trimming: 6 bases; J trimming: 4 bases; junction bases outside the gene matches: 11. Here the CDR3 DNA reads TGCAGTGCACCTGATAGCGGGAGGCCTGGAGAGACCCAGTACTTC. Translated, it gives CSAPDSGRPGETQYF.

The chain combines TRBV7-3 with TRBJ2-4; 10 bases match TRBD1. The V gene end was trimmed by 4 bases and the J gene end by 10 bases; junction bases not matched to a gene: 7. In germline, CDR1 is SGHTA, CDR2 FQGTGA. The CDR3 runs to 14 residues. For the CDR3, the DNA is TGTGCCAGCAGCTCGACAGGGGGCGCGGGTATTCAGTACTTC. Translated, it gives CASSSTGGAGIQYF.

The chain couples TRBV18 to TRBJ1-2, with 10 nucleotides matching TRBD1. The length of the CDR3 is 16 residues. Germline-derived CDR1 and CDR2 are KGHSH and LQKENI. Trimming took 2 bases from V and 3 from J; bases not matched to a gene: 6. The CDR3 spells CASSPRRQGADYGYTF. The CDR3 nucleotides are TGTGCCAGCTCACCAAGGAGACAGGGGGCAGACTATGGCTACACCTTC.

The V call is TRBV20-1, the J call TRBJ2-1, with 7 bases aligning to TRBD2. V lost 1 base to trimming and J lost 9 bases; unmatched junction nucleotides: 12. The CDR3 totals 15 residues. Germline V gene sequence: CDR1 DFQATT, CDR2 SNEGSKA (reference sequence). The CDR3 sequence is CSARGALAGEFEQFF. The CDR3 DNA is TGCAGTGCTAGAGGGGCATTGGCGGGAGAGTTTGAGCAGTTCTTC.

The J gene is TRBJ1-2, the V gene TRBV10-1, with D possibly TRBD1 on 6 matching bases. V lost 3 bases, J lost 8 bases, and 13 bases lay in between. Per the germline V gene, CDR1 is WNHNN and CDR2 is SYGVQD (reference sequence). This CDR3 spans 13 amino acids. The CDR3 spells CASSDDRNYGYTF. CDR3 coding DNA: TGCGCCAGCAGTGATGACAGGAATTACGGCTACACCTTC.

The rearrangement links TRBV7-2 to TRBJ1-6, with D unresolved. V lost 3 bases and J 7 bases, leaving 1 base between the germline ends. Germline values: CDR1 SGHTA, CDR2 FQGNSA. This CDR3 comprises 11 residues. CDR3: CASSLNSPLHF. Written as DNA, the CDR3 is TGTGCCAGCAGCTTGAATTCACCCCTCCACTTT.

The genes are TRBV7-2 and TRBJ2-7; 10 bases align to TRBD2. Germline V gives CDR1 SGHTA, CDR2 FQGNSA. The CDR3 contains 14 residues. Unmatched junction bases numbered 9, after V lost 5 bases and J lost 8 bases. The CDR3 is CASSPGLATHQQYF. CDR3 DNA sequence: TGTGCCAGCAGCCCGGGACTAGCGACGCACCAGCAGTACTTC.